This TCR beta chain is from a study of T cells in Graves' hyperthyroidism and ophthalmopathy. Patients aged 18 to 65 had newly diagnosed hyperthyroidism of under 2 months' duration. This clonotype was picked up many times. RNA transcripts gave rise to amplified TCR beta CDR3 regions. First-round RT-PCR with HTBI primers amplified the TCR CDR3 region. TCRdb called the multiplex PCR reads again in MiXCR, with one record for every CDR3 protein. The table has about 200,000 distinct CDR3 sequences, around 16% seen once. Sequences were obtained from blood. The sequence was obtained from a woman aged 45 to 65 with Graves' hyperthyroidism.

Here the CDR3 reads CSVELDGSSYNEQFF. As DNA, the CDR3 is TGCAGCGTTGAACTAGACGGGAGCTCCTACAATGAGCAGTTCTTC. The chain recombines TRBV29-1 with TRBJ2-1, with D possibly TRBD2 on 6 matching bases. V was trimmed by 2 bases and J by 0 bases, leaving 11 bases between them. The CDR3 spans 15 residues. Germline V CDR1 and CDR2: SQVTM, ANQGSEA.